This T cell receptor (beta chain) comes out of a study of cytomegalovirus exposure and HLA in healthy donors. This clone was seen only a few times. CDR3 size: 16 residues. V was cut by 1 base and J by 3 bases, with 16 bases left in between. CDR1 is GTSNPN and CDR2 is SVGIG in the germline V gene (reference sequence). This table comes from immunoSEQ multiplex PCR, and its TCRdb copy is limited to in-frame clones, with some not included. The sample lists over 80,000 clones; 85% were seen once. The specimen was PBMCs. The chain joins TRBV30 to TRBJ1-5; D unresolved. This TCR derives from a man between 18 and 29 years old in good health and CMV-seropositive. The CDR3 region is CAWSDMWQAANQPQHF. The CDR3 DNA reads TGTGCCTGGAGTGACATGTGGCAGGCCGCCAATCAGCCCCAGCATTTT.